This T cell receptor beta chain is from a study of T cell clonotyping in hematopoietic cell transplantation. Study-wide results and limits: Graft donor and pretransplant recipient Inverse Simpson Index values predicted broader posttransplant TCR diversity. Few recipient clonotypes overlapped donors; over 95% were de novo at given depth. CD4 and CD8 repertoire contributions could not be separated without sorting. Pathologically expanded recipient clonotypes increased progressively from day 30 to day 180 as diversity fell.

About this clone: Antigen specificity is unknown.

Profiling relied on immunoSEQ multiplex PCR, and the TCRdb table lists in-frame clones only, not all of them. Here the sample spans approximately 30,000 clones, 90% to 97% being singletons. Per germline, CDR1 SGHVS and CDR2 FQNEAQ. The CDR3 has 14 amino acids. Trimming cost V 5 bases and J 6 bases, with 11 bases left between them. This TCR derives from a man aged 45-60 years in good health. Some clones in this sample may be carry-over from other donors' samples. The chain combines TRBV7-8 with TRBJ1-6, with D perhaps matching TRBD1 (6 bases). Sequenced: peripheral blood mononuclear cells. CDR3 sequence reads: CASSAGDTNSPLHF. CDR3 bases: TGTGCCAGCAGCGCCGGGGACACTAATTCACCCCTCCACTTT.